The 6 T cell receptor beta chains given below trace back to one sample, sequenced in a study of T cell changes during pregnancy in multiple sclerosis. Data came from immunoSEQ multiplex PCR; TCRdb stores just in-frame clones and leaves some out. The sample lists approximately 72,000 clones, 92% occurring once. Sample: peripheral blood, taken in the first trimester of pregnancy. These TCRs come from a female donor in good health, enrolled as a control in a pregnancy study.

V is TRBV18 and J is TRBJ1-2; D possibly corresponds to TRBD1 (5 bases). Per the germline V gene, CDR1 is KGHSH and CDR2 is LQKENI. The CDR3 extends over 16 amino acids. Trimming pared 3 bases from V and 3 bases from J, leaving 17 bases between. CDR3 bases: TGTGCCAGCTCACCCTCCCACGGAGGGGAACACTATGGCTACACCTTC. This sequence encodes CASSPSHGGEHYGYTF.

This clone occurred once. The chain uses TRBV2 and TRBJ1-1; D not resolved. The length of the CDR3 is 14 residues. Trimming cost V 2 bases and J 8 bases, with 15 bases left between them. Germline V gene sequence: CDR1 SNHLY, CDR2 FYNNEI. CDR3 protein: CASSEPPGSPEAFF. Here the CDR3 DNA reads TGTGCCAGCAGTGAACCCCCGGGATCACCCGAAGCTTTCTTT.

The rearrangement joins TRBV28 to TRBJ2-7, with D unresolved. This CDR3 region has 13 residues. Looked up from germline, CDR1 is MDHEN and CDR2 is SYDVKM. The germline V and J ends were trimmed by 4 bases and 2 bases, with 9 bases remaining between them. The CDR3 sequence is CASSWSRPYEQYF. CDR3 sequence (DNA): TGTGCCAGCAGTTGGAGTCGTCCCTACGAGCAGTACTTC.

This chain connects TRBV23-1 to TRBJ2-2, with D unclear. TRBV23-1 counts as an open reading frame of uncertain function. Trimming left V 4 bases short and J 2 bases short, with 17 bases between. This CDR3 has 17 amino acids. The CDR3 region is CASSPCYPSHNTGELFF. In DNA form, the CDR3 reads TGCGCCAGCAGTCCGTGCTATCCCTCGCATAACACCGGGGAGCTGTTTTTT.

The V and J genes are TRBV7-8 and TRBJ2-7; possibly TRBD2 for D (5 bases). V was shortened by 2 bases and J by 4 bases, with 9 bases between the two germline ends. This CDR3 is built from 13 residues. Germline-derived CDR1 and CDR2 are SGHVS and FQNEAQ. Here the CDR3 reads CASSLRSGYEQYF. The CDR3 DNA follows: TGTGCCAGCAGCTTAAGGTCGGGGTACGAGCAGTACTTC.

The V gene is TRBV29-1, the J gene TRBJ1-1, with TRBD1 identical over 9 bases. CDR3 length equals 14 residues. Germline V gene data show CDR1 as SQVTM and CDR2 as ANQGSEA. J was trimmed by 6 bases and V by 1 base; bases with no gene match: 6. The CDR3 nucleotides read TGCAGCGTTGAAGGGGACAGGGATGGCCCTGAAGCTTTCTTT. Protein product: CSVEGDRDGPEAFF.